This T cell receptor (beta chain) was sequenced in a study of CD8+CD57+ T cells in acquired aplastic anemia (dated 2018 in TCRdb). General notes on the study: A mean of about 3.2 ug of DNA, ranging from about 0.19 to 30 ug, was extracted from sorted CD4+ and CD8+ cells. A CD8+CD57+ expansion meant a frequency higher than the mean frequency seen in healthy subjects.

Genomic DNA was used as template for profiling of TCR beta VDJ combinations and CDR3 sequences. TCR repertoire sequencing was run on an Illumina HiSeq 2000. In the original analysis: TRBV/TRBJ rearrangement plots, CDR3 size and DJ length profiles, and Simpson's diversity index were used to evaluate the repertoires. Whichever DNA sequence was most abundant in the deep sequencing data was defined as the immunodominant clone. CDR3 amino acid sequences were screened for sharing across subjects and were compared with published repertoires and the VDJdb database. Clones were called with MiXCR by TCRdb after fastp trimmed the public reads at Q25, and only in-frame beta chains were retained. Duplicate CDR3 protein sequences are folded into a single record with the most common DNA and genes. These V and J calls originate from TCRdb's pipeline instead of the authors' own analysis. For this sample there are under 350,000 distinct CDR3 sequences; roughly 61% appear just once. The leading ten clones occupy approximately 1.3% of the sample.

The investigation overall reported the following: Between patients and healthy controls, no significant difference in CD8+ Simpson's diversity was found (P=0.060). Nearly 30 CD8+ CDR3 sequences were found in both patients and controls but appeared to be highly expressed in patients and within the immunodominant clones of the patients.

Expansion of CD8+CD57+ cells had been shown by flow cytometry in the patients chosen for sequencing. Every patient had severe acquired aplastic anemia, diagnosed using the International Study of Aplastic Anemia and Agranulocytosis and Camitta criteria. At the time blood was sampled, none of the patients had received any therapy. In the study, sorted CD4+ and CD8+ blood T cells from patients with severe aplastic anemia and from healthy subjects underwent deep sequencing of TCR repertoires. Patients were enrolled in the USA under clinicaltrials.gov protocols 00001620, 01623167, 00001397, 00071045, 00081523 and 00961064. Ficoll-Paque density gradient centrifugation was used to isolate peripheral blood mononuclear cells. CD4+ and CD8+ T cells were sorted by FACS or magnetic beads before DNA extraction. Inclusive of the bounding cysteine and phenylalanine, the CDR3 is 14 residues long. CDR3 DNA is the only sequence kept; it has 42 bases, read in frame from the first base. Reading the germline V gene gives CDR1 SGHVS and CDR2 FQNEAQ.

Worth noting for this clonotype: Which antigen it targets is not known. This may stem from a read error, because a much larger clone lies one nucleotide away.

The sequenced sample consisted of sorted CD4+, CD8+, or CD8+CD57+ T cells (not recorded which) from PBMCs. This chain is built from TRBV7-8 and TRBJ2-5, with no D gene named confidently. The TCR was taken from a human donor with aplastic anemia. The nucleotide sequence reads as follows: TGTGCCAACAGCCTAGTACCTCCCCAAGGGACCCAGTACTTC. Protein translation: CANSLVPPQGTQYF.